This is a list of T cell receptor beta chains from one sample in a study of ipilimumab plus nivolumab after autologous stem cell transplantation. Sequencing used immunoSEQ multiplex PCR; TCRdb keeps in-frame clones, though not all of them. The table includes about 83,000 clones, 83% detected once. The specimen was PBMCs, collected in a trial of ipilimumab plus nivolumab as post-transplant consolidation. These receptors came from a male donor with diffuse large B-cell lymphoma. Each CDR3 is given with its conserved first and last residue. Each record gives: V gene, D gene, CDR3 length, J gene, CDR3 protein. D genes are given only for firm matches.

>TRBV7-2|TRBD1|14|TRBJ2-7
CASSLGTGVYEQYF
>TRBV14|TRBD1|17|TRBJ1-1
CASSSDHRGRMNTEAFF
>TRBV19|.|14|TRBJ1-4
CASTRTATNEKLFF
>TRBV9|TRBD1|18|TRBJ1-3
CASSLIGGTGGPGNTIYF
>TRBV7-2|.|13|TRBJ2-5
CASSPPLRGTQYF
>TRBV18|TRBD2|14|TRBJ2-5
CASSRAGVRETQYF
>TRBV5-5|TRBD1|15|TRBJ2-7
CASSFGQGKMSEQYF
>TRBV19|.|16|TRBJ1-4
CASSGAWTRTGEKLFF
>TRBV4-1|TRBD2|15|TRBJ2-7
CASSQGTSGDYEQYF
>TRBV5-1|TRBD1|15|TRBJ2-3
CASGRQGISTDTQYF
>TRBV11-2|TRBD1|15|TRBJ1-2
CASSWHRDRRYGYTF
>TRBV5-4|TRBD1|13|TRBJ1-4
CASSDRAEEKLFF
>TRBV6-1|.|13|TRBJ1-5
CASSEGVNQPQHF
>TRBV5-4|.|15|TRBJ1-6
CASSLAGRVNSPLHF
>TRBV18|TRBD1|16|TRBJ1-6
CASSPGQGGILSPLHF
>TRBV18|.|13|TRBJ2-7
CASSRESGNEQYF
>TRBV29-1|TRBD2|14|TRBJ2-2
CSVPGGGNTGELFF
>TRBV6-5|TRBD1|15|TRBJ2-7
CASSYPGQGAREQYF
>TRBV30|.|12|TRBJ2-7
CAWSVRRDEQYF
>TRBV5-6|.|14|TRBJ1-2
CASSLVSVKYGYTF
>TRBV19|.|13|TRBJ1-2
CASSWPGTYGYTF